The TCR beta chain under discussion was sequenced for a study of control samples from healthy donors and cancer patients. This CDR3 comprises 17 residues. The V gene lost 2 bases and the J gene lost 4 bases, with 23 bases spanning the gap. Germline V lookup: CDR1 SQVTM, CDR2 ANQGSEA. The protocol was immunoSEQ multiplex PCR, while the TCRdb copy is restricted to in-frame clones and leaves out a portion. The sample holds 97,000 or so clones, about 90% seen once. The sample consisted of blood. The chain combines TRBV29-1 with TRBJ1-1; D is unresolved. This sequence originates from a woman under 30 in good health. CDR3 in DNA: TGCAGCGTTGAAACCCCATTCGGGAAGGGAAGGATCACTGAAGCTTTCTTT. This translates into CSVETPFGKGRITEAFF.